The 24 T cell receptor beta chains below all came from one sample that was sequenced in a study of OX40 agonist ivuxolimab in advanced cancers. The data were produced by immunoSEQ multiplex PCR, yet TCRdb's version contains in-frame clones alone and is incomplete. The sample carries fewer than 80,000 clones, approximately 80% recorded once. Source: CD4+ or CD8+ T cells sorted from blood, taken in a trial of the OX40 agonist ivuxolimab. The origin of the receptors is an adult with an advanced solid tumor such as melanoma, head and neck, liver or kidney cancer.

V and J are TRBV15 and TRBJ1-3; D is unresolved. Trimming took 7 bases from V and 2 from J, leaving 15 bases between them. The CDR3 runs to 15 residues. Per the germline V gene, CDR1 is LNHNV and CDR2 is YYDKDF (reference sequence). The chain's CDR3 is CATNPPAVAGNTIYF. In DNA, the CDR3 is TGTGCCACCAACCCGCCGGCGGTGGCTGGAAACACCATATATTTT.

V and J are TRBV4-3 and TRBJ2-7; the match to TRBD2 covers 13 bases. Germline V lookup: CDR1 LGHNA, CDR2 YSLEER. The junction had 9 bases not matched to a gene; V was cut back by 4 bases and J by 6 bases. The CDR3 extends over 16 amino acids. The CDR3 nucleotides read TGCGCCAGCAGCCCTCTGGGACTAGCGGGGAGGTCCGAGCAGTACTTC. It codes for CASSPLGLAGRSEQYF.

This chain joins TRBV7-2 and TRBJ1-3; tentatively, D is TRBD1 (6 bases). Trimming removed 5 bases from V and 2 bases from J, with 16 bases in between. The CDR3 extends over 16 amino acids. Germline V gene sequence: CDR1 SGHTA, CDR2 FQGNSA. In nucleotides, the CDR3 is TGTGCCAGCAGCCCCGTGGGGGGGGCGCCTGGAAACACCATATATTTT. Translation: CASSPVGGAPGNTIYF.

The V and J genes are TRBV7-8 and TRBJ2-4, with 9 bases lining up with TRBD2. This CDR3 region has 15 residues. Germline CDR1 and CDR2: SGHVS and FQNEAQ. The V segment lost 5 bases and the J segment 6 bases; nucleotides outside the gene matches: 8. The CDR3 DNA sequence: TGTGCCAGCAGCCTGGGGGCGGGAGGGGGAAACATTCAGTACTTC. Its translation is CASSLGAGGGNIQYF.

The chain couples TRBV13 to TRBJ2-3; 14 bases match TRBD2. The V segment lost 5 bases and the J segment 4 bases; nucleotides outside the gene matches: 5. The germline V gene encodes CDR1 PRHDT and CDR2 FYEKMQ (reference sequence). This CDR3 has 16 residues. CDR3 residues: CASSAGTSGGADTQYF. In DNA, the CDR3 is TGTGCCAGCAGCGCCGGGACTAGCGGGGGTGCAGATACGCAGTATTTT.

V gene TRBV7-3 combines with J gene TRBJ2-5; D uncertain. The J call may not be correct, given that the DNA end is closer to TRBJ2-7. Germline V gene lookup returns CDR1 SGHTA and CDR2 FQGTGA. The CDR3 loop spans 14 amino acids. The CDR3 here is CASSPYPGPYEQYF. As DNA, the CDR3 is TGTGCCAGCAGCCCATACCCGGGCCCCTACGAGCAGTACTTC.

V is TRBV7-9 and J is TRBJ2-1; no clear D gene. The CDR3 totals 10 residues. V was trimmed by 5 bases and J by 8 bases, leaving 4 bases between them. Germline CDR1 SEHNR, CDR2 FQNEAQ (reference sequence). The CDR3 nucleotides are TGTGCCAGCAGCGTAGATGAGCAGTTCTTC. This codes for CASSVDEQFF.

The rearrangement uses TRBV7-7 and TRBJ2-3; 9 bases align to TRBD2. CDR1 and CDR2 (germline): SSHAT, FNYEAQ (reference sequence). This CDR3 has 17 residues. J gave up 2 bases and V 4 bases, and 10 bases lay outside the gene matches. The CDR3 here is CASSYRSGRSTTDTQYF. The CDR3 coding sequence is TGTGCCAGCAGCTACCGGAGCGGGAGGAGCACCACAGATACGCAGTATTTT. The whole variable domain, remainder taken from reference TRBV7-7 and TRBJ2-3, is GAGVSQSPRYKVTKRGQDVTLRCDPISSHATLYWYQQALGQGPEFLTYFNYEAQPDKSGLPSDRFSAERPEGSISTLTIQRTEQRDSAMYRCASSYRSGRSTTDTQYFGPGTRLTVL.

This clone was detected only a few times. V and J are TRBV18 and TRBJ1-4, with a tentative D call TRBD1 (5 bases). In germline, CDR1 is KGHSH, CDR2 LQKENI. CDR3 length equals 14 residues. V was clipped by 1 base and J by 6 bases, with 9 bases between them. Written as DNA, the CDR3 is TGTGCCAGCTCACCACAGGGGAGGCATGAAAAACTGTTTTTT. Residues: CASSPQGRHEKLFF.

This clone came up once. The chain has TRBV6-4 and TRBJ2-3; no clear D gene. CDR3 length equals 14 residues. V was trimmed by 6 bases and J by 4 bases, leaving 14 bases between them. Looked up from germline, CDR1 is MRHNA and CDR2 is SNTAGT. The CDR3 reads CASSETGVADTQYF. The CDR3, as DNA: TGTGCCAGCAGCGAGACTGGGGTGGCAGATACGCAGTATTTT.

This sequence joins TRBV9 and TRBJ2-2; D possibly uses TRBD1 or TRBD2 (5 bases each). The CDR3 spans 15 residues. Germline-derived CDR1 and CDR2 are SGDLS and YYNGEE. The V gene lost 0 bases and the J gene lost 7 bases, with 13 bases spanning the gap. The CDR3 nucleotides are TGTGCCAGCAGCGTAGTTGGAGATGGGGGCGGGGAGCTGTTTTTT. This sequence encodes CASSVVGDGGGELFF.

A few counts support this clone. This sequence joins TRBV28 and TRBJ1-1; no reliable D call. The CDR3 totals 16 residues. In germline, CDR1 is MDHEN, CDR2 SYDVKM. V shed 0 bases and J shed 0 bases, with 11 bases lying between them. The CDR3 loop is CASSLWSDIMNTEAFF. CDR3 nucleotides: TGTGCCAGCAGTTTATGGTCGGATATCATGAACACTGAAGCTTTCTTT. The full variable domain, rest sourced from reference TRBV28 and TRBJ1-1, is DVKVTQSSRYLVKRTGEKVFLECVQDMDHENMFWYRQDPGLGLRLIYFSYDVKMKEKGDIPEGYSVSREKKERFSLILESASTNQTSMYLCASSLWSDIMNTEAFFGQGTRLTVV.

The chain combines TRBV6-1 with TRBJ2-7; 9 bases align to TRBD2. Germline CDR1 MNHNS, CDR2 SASEGT. V was pared by 3 bases and J by 6 bases, with 12 bases of the junction left unmatched. The CDR3 sequence is 16 residues long. CDR3 sequence (DNA): TGTGCCAGCAGTGAGGGTAGGGGACTAGCTGTATCCGAGCAGTACGTC. It translates to CASSEGRGLAVSEQYV.

The CDR3 DNA follows: TGTGCCAGCAGCCTCACGGCGGGAGGGCTGTCTAGTAGTGAGCAGTTCTTC. This translates into CASSLTAGGLSSSEQFF. This chain joins TRBV7-2 and TRBJ2-1; TRBD2 matches 9 bases. Germline values: CDR1 SGHTA, CDR2 FQGNSA. CDR3 size: 17 residues. V dropped 5 bases and J dropped 9; count of bases not matched to a gene: 17.

This clone was seen a single time. V usage is TRBV28 and J usage is TRBJ2-5; D might be TRBD1 or TRBD2, each matching 5 bases. This CDR3 is built from 14 residues. The ends were cut back, 5 bases at V and 4 bases at J, with 14 bases in the middle. Germline CDR1 and CDR2: MDHEN and SYDVKM. CDR3 bases: TGTGCCAGCAGTGCCGGGACCACAATAGAGACCCAGTACTTC. It yields the protein CASSAGTTIETQYF.

This sequence joins TRBV25-1 and TRBJ2-5; D is ambiguous. The V gene lost 2 bases and the J gene lost 1 base, with 11 bases spanning the gap. This CDR3 is 15 amino acids long. Germline V CDR1 and CDR2: MGHDK, SYGVNS. The CDR3 sequence is CASSEGFGIQETQYF. The CDR3 bases are TGTGCCAGCAGTGAAGGATTTGGGATCCAAGAGACCCAGTACTTC.

The chain carries TRBV7-9 and TRBJ1-6, with 7 bases lining up with TRBD1. Unmatched junction bases numbered 8, after V lost 6 bases and J lost 9 bases. CDR3 size: 14 residues. CDR1 is SEHNR, CDR2 FQNEAQ, per germline (reference sequence). The CDR3 here is CASSDRAPSSPLHF. The DNA for the CDR3 is TGTGCCAGCAGTGACAGGGCTCCGAGTTCACCCCTCCACTTT.

The V call is TRBV5-1, the J call TRBJ2-1; TRBD2 might be the D (6 bases). CDR1 is SGHRS and CDR2 is YFSETQ in the germline V gene. The CDR3 has 11 residues. Trimming pared 5 bases from V and 8 bases from J, leaving 8 bases between. This chain's CDR3 is CASRTSDEQFF. CDR3 bases: TGCGCCAGCAGGACTAGTGATGAGCAGTTCTTC.

The chain carries TRBV5-6 and TRBJ2-7; D uncertain. Germline lookup yields CDR1 SGHDT and CDR2 YYEEEE. The V end lost 3 bases, the J end lost 6 bases, and 10 bases lay between the germline ends. The CDR3 is made up of 12 amino acids. The CDR3, as DNA: TGTGCCAGCAGCTCCACCTATGGCGAGCAGTACTTC. Translation: CASSSTYGEQYF.

The chain is built from TRBV11-2 and TRBJ2-1; D remains unclear. The V and J ends lost 1 base and 10 bases respectively, with 11 bases between them. Looked up from germline, CDR1 is SGHAT and CDR2 is FQNNGV. CDR3 size: 13 residues. CDR3 sequence reads: CASSLAPYGEQFF. In DNA form, the CDR3 reads TGTGCCAGCAGCTTAGCCCCTTACGGCGAGCAGTTCTTC. Together with reference TRBV11-2 and TRBJ2-1, the CDR3 gives the full variable domain: EAGVAQSPRYKIIEKRQSVAFWCNPISGHATLYWYQQILGQGPKLLIQFQNNGVVDDSQLPKDRFSAERLKGVDSTLKIQPAKLEDSAVYLCASSLAPYGEQFFGPGTRLTVL.

The rearrangement joins TRBV11-3 to TRBJ2-3, with 7 positions matching TRBD2. With V trimmed by 3 bases and J by 0 bases, 15 bases remained unmatched. CDR1 is SGHNT and CDR2 is YENEEA in the germline V gene. The CDR3 is 19 amino acids. Written as DNA, the CDR3 is TGTGCCAGCAGCTTCGGTCAGCGTTTCCTAGCGGAGAGCACAGATACGCAGTATTTT. Protein product: CASSFGQRFLAESTDTQYF. Looking up the rest from reference TRBV11-3 and TRBJ2-3 gives the full variable domain: EAGVVQSPRYKIIEKKQPVAFWCNPISGHNTLYWYLQNLGQGPELLIRYENEEAVDDSQLPKDRFSAERLKGVDSTLKIQPAELGDSAVYLCASSFGQRFLAESTDTQYFGPGTRLTVL.

For this clone: The conserved closing phenylalanine or tryptophan is absent in this CDR3, likely reflecting a read error. This chain uses TRBV5-1 with TRBJ1-6, with 11 positions matching TRBD1. The length of the CDR3 is 15 residues. Germline V lookup: CDR1 SGHRS, CDR2 YFSETQ. Losses at the gene ends were 4 bases for V and 9 bases for J; bases not matched to a gene: 6. The CDR3 is CASSAWTGGGSPLHL. The CDR3 nucleotides are TGCGCCAGCAGCGCGTGGACAGGGGGCGGTTCACCCCTCCACCTT.

The gene calls are TRBV7-2 and TRBJ2-1, with 8 bases identical to TRBD1. The V gene's germline CDR1 is SGHTA and CDR2 FQGNSA. V lost 1 base and J lost 2; bases outside the gene matches: 7. The CDR3 length is 17 residues. This chain's CDR3 is CASSLVTGQGPYNEQFF. CDR3 nucleotide sequence: TGTGCCAGCAGCTTAGTAACAGGACAGGGCCCCTACAATGAGCAGTTCTTC.

The chain couples TRBV19 to TRBJ2-1; D ambiguous. Trimming removed 6 bases from V and 4 bases from J, with 19 bases in between. This CDR3 is built from 16 residues. CDR1 LNHDA and CDR2 SQIVND come from the germline V gene (reference sequence). The CDR3 protein is CASRPQPGSAYNEQFF. The CDR3 coding sequence is TGTGCCAGTAGGCCGCAGCCTGGCTCTGCGTACAATGAGCAGTTCTTC.